This paragraph covers one TCR beta chain sequence. Its target is unknown. This entry comes from a study of cytotoxic CD8 clonotypes in ibrutinib-treated CLL. Study-level information: For this cohort, patients were about a dozen relapsed/refractory and approximately 14 treatment-naive, while roughly 17 were IGHV unmutated. Following a median about eleven months of treatment, with a range of 6 to 36, response samples were taken.

Assay: immunoSEQ multiplex PCR; the TCRdb copy retains only in-frame clones and omits some. The sample lists approximately 130,000 clones; approximately 80% were seen once. General observations from the study: Before falling back toward baseline at progression, clonality had risen at the time of ibrutinib response.

The sample consisted of PBMCs, taken after 24 months of ibrutinib treatment. The sequence was obtained from a human donor with chronic lymphocytic leukemia.

CDR3: CSVVGTGATRANTEAFF. The CDR3 DNA follows: TGCAGCGTTGTAGGGACAGGGGCGACCAGAGCAAACACTGAAGCTTTCTTT. This sequence joins TRBV29-1 and TRBJ1-1, with 10 nucleotides matching TRBD1. Germline CDR1 and CDR2: SQVTM and ANQGSEA. The CDR3 contains 17 residues. Trimming removed 4 bases from V and 2 bases from J; junction bases left unmatched: 13. Full variable domain (rest looked up from reference TRBV29-1 and TRBJ1-1): SAVISQKPSRDICQRGTSLTIQCQVDSQVTMMFWYRQQPGQSLTLIATANQGSEATYESGFVIDKFPISRPNLTFSTLTVSNMSPEDSSIYLCSVVGTGATRANTEAFFGQGTRLTVV.